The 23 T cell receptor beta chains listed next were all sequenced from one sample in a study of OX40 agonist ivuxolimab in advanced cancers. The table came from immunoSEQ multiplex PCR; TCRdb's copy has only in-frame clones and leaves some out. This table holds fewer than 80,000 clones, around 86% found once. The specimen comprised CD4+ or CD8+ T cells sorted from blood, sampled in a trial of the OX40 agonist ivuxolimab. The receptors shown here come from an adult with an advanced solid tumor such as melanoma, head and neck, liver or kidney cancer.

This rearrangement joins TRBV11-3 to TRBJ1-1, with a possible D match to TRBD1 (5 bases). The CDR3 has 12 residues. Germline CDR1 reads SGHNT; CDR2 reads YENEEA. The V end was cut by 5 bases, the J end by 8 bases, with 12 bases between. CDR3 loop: CASSLGTEEAFF. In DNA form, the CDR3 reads TGTGCCAGCAGCCTCGGGACGGAGGAAGCTTTCTTT.

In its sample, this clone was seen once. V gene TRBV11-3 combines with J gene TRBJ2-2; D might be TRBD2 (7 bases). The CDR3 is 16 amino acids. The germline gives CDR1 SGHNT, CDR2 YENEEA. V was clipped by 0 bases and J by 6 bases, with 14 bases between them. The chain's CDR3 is CASSLDSPGGAGELFF. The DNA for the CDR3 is TGTGCCAGCAGCTTAGATAGTCCGGGGGGCGCCGGGGAGCTGTTTTTT.

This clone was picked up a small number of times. The DNA for the CDR3 is TGTGCCAGCACCCTGACAGGGTCAGAATCACCCCTCCACTTT. It codes for CASTLTGSESPLHF. This chain connects TRBV7-8 to TRBJ1-6, with 7 bases aligning to TRBD1. The length of the CDR3 is 14 residues. The V segment lost 7 bases and the J segment 10 bases; nucleotides outside the gene matches: 10. Germline CDR1 is SGHVS and CDR2 is FQNEAQ.

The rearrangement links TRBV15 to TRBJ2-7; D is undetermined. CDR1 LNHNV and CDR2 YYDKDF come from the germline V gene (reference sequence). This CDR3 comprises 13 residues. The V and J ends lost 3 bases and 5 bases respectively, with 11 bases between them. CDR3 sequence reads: CATSRTWGDEQYF. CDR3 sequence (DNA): TGTGCCACCAGCAGGACTTGGGGTGACGAGCAGTACTTC.

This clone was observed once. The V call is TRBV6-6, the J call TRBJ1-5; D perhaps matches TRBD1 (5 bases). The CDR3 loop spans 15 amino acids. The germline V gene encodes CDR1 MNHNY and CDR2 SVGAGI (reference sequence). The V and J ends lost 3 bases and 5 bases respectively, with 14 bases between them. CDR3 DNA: TGTGCCAGCAGTTATAGGGCAGGGCCTTATCAGCCCCAGCATTTT. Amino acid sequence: CASSYRAGPYQPQHF.

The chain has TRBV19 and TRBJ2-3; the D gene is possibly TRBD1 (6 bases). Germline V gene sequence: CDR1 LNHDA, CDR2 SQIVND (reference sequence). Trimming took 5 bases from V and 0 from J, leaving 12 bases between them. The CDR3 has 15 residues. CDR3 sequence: CASSQGGQSTDTQYF. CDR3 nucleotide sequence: TGTGCCAGTAGTCAGGGCGGACAGAGCACAGATACGCAGTATTTT.

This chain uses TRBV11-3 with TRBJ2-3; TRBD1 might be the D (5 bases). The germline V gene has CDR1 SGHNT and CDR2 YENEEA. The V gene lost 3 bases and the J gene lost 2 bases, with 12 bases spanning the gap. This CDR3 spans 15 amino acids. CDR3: CASSFGRVATDTQYF. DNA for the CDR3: TGTGCCAGCAGCTTTGGCAGGGTGGCCACAGATACGCAGTATTTT. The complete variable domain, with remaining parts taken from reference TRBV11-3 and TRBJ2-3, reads EAGVVQSPRYKIIEKKQPVAFWCNPISGHNTLYWYLQNLGQGPELLIRYENEEAVDDSQLPKDRFSAERLKGVDSTLKIQPAELGDSAVYLCASSFGRVATDTQYFGPGTRLTVL.

The CDR3 protein is CASSERGQGAGNEQFF. DNA for the CDR3: TGTGCCAGCAGTGAAAGAGGACAGGGGGCCGGCAATGAGCAGTTCTTC. The rearrangement links TRBV6-1 to TRBJ2-1; 11 bases fit TRBD1. J lost 6 bases, V lost 2 bases, and 6 bases had no gene match. The germline V gene encodes CDR1 MNHNS and CDR2 SASEGT. The CDR3 is 16 residues long.

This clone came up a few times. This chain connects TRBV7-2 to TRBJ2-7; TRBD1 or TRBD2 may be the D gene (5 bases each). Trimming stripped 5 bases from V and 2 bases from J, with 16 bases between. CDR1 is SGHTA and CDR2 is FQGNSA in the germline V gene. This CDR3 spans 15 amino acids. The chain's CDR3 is CASSILGDWAYEQYF. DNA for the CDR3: TGTGCCAGCAGCATACTGGGGGATTGGGCCTACGAGCAGTACTTC.

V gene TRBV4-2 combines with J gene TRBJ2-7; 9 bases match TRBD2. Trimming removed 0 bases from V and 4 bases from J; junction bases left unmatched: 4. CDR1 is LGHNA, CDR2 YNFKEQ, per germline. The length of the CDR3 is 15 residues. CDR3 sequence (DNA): TGTGCCAGCAGCCAAGATCCGACTAGCGGTTACGAGCAGTACTTC. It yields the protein CASSQDPTSGYEQYF.

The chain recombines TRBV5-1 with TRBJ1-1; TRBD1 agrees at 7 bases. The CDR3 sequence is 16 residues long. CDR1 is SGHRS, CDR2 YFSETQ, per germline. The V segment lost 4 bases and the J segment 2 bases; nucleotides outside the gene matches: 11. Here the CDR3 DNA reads TGCGCCAGCAGCATCCAACACAGGGGTGGAAACACTGAAGCTTTCTTT. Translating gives CASSIQHRGGNTEAFF.

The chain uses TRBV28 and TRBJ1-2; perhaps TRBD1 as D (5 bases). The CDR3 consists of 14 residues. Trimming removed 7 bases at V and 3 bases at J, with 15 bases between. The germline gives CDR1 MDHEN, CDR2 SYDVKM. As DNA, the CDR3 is TGTGCCAGCATGGGGGTGAATTACCACTATGGCTACACCTTC. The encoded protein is CASMGVNYHYGYTF.

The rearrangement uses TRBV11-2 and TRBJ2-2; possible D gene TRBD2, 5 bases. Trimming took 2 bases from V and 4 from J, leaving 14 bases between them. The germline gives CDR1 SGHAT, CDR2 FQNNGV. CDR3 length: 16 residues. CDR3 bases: TGTGCCAGCAGCTTATCCTTCGGGATTCGCACCGGGGAGCTGTTTTTT. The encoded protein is CASSLSFGIRTGELFF.

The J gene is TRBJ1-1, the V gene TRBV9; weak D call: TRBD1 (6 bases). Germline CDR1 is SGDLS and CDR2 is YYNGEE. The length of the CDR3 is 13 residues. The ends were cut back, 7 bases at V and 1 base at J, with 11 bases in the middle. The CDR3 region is CASRKTGNTEAFF. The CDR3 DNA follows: TGTGCCAGCCGCAAGACAGGGAACACTGAAGCTTTCTTT.

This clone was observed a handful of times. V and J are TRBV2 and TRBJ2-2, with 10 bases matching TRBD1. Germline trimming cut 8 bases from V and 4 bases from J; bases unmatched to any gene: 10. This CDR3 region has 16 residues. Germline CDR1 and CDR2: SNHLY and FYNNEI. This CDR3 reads CASRQRGQGGTGELFF. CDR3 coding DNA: TGTGCCAGCCGACAGAGAGGACAGGGGGGCACCGGGGAGCTGTTTTTT.

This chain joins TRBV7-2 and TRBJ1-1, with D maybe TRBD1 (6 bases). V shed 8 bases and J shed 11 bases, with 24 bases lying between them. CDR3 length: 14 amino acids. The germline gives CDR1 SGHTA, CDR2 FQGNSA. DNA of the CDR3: TGTGCCAGCTCGTCTGGCAGGGGCGAGCTGAACGCTTTCTTT. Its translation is CASSSGRGELNAFF.

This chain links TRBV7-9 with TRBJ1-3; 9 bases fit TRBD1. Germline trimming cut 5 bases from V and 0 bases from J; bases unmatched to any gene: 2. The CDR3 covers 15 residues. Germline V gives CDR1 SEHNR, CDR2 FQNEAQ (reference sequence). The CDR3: CASSGQGNSGNTIYF. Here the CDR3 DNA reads TGTGCCAGCAGCGGACAGGGGAACTCTGGAAACACCATATATTTT. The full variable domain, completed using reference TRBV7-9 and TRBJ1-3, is DTGVSQNPRHKITKRGQNVTFRCDPISEHNRLYWYRQTLGQGPEFLTYFQNEAQLEKSRLLSDRFSAERPKGSFSTLEIQRTEQGDSAMYLCASSGQGNSGNTIYFGEGSWLTVV.

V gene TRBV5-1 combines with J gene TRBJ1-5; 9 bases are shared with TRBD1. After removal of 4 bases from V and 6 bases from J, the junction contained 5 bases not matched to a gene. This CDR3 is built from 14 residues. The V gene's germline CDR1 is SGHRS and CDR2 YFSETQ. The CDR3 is CASSPGQGGQPQHF. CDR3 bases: TGCGCCAGCAGCCCGGGACAGGGTGGTCAGCCCCAGCATTTT.

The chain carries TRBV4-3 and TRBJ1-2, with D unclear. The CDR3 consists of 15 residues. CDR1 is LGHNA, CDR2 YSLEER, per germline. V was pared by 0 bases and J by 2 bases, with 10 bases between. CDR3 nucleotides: TGCGCCAGCAGCCAAGATCCCAAGGCGAACTATGGCTACACCTTC. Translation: CASSQDPKANYGYTF.

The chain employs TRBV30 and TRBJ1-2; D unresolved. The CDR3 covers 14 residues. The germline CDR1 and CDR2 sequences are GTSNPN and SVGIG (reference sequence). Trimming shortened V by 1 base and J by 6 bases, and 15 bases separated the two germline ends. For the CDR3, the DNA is TGTGCCTGGAGTGCGGGATTCGGAACCAATGGCTACACCTTC. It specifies CAWSAGFGTNGYTF.

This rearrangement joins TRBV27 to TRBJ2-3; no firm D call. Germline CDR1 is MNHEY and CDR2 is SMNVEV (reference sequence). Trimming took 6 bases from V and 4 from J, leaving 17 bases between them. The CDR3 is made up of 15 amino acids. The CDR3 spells CASSPLVGFADTQYF. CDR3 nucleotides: TGTGCCAGCAGCCCGCTGGTTGGGTTCGCAGATACGCAGTATTTT.

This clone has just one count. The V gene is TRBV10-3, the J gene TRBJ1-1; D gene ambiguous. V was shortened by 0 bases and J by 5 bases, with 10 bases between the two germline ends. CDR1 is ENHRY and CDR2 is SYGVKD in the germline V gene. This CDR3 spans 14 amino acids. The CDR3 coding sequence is TGTGCCATCAGTGAGTCCGGGGAGGGAACTGAAGCTTTCTTT. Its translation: CAISESGEGTEAFF.

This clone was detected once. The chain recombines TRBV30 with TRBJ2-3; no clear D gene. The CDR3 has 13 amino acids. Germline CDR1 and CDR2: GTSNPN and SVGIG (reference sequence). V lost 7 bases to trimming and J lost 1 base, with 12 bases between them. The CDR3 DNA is TGTGCCTCCACTGGAACAGGCACAGATACGCAGTATTTT. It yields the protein CASTGTGTDTQYF.